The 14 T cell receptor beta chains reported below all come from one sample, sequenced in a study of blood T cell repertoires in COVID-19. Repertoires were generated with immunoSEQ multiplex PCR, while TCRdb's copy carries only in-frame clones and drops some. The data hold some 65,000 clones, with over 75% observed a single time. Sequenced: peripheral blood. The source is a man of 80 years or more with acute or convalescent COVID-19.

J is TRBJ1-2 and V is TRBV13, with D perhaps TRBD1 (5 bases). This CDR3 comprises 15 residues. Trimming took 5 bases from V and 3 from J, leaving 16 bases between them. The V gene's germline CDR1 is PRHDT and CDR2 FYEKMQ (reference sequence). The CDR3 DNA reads TGTGCCAGCAGCCTCCGGACATTTCTCCACTATGGCTACACCTTC. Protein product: CASSLRTFLHYGYTF.

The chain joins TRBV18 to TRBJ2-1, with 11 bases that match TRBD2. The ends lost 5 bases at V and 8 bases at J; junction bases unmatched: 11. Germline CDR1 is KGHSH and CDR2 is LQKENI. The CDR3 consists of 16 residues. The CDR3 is CASSVTSGSVGDEQFF. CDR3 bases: TGTGCCAGCTCAGTAACTAGCGGGAGTGTCGGAGATGAGCAGTTCTTC.

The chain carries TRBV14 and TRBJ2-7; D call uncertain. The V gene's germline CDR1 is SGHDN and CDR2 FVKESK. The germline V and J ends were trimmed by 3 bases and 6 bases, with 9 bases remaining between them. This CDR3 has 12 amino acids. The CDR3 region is CASSQAWSEQYF. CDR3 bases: TGTGCCAGCAGCCAGGCTTGGAGCGAGCAGTACTTC. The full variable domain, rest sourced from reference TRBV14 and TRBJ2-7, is EAGVTQFPSHSVIEKGQTVTLRCDPISGHDNLYWYRRVMGKEIKFLLHFVKESKQDESGMPNNRFLAERTGGTYSTLKVQPAELEDSGVYFCASSQAWSEQYFGPGTRLTVT.

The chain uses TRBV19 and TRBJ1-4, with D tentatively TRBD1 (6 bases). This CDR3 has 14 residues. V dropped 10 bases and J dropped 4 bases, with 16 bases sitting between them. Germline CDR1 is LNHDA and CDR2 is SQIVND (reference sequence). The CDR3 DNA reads TGTGCCACCCAGGACAGCCAACATAATGAAAAACTGTTTTTT. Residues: CATQDSQHNEKLFF.

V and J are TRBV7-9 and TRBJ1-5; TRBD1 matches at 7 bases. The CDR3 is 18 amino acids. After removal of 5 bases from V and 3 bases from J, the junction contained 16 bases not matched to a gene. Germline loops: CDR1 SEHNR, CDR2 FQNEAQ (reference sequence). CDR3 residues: CASSTWTGQFPLNQPQHF. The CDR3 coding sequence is TGTGCCAGCAGCACTTGGACAGGACAATTCCCCCTCAATCAGCCCCAGCATTTT.

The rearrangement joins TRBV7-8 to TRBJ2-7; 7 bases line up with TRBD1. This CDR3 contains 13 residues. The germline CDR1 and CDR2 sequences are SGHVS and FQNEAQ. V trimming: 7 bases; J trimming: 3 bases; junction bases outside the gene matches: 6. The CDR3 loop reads CASTRQGVYEQYF. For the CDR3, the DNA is TGTGCCAGCACCAGACAGGGAGTCTACGAGCAGTACTTC.

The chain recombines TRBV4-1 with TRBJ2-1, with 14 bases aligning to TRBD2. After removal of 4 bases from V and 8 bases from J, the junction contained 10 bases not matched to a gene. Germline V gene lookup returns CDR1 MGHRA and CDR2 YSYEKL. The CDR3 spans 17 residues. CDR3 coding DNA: TGCGCCAGCAGCCCCCTTAAGGGACTAGCGGGAGACTATGAGCAGTTCTTC. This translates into CASSPLKGLAGDYEQFF.

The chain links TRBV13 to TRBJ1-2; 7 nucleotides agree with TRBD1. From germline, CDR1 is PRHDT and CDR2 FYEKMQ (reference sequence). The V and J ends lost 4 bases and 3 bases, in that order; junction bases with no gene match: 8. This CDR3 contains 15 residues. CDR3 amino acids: CASSSGTVEDYGYTF. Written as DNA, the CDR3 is TGTGCCAGCAGCTCCGGGACAGTCGAGGACTATGGCTACACCTTC.

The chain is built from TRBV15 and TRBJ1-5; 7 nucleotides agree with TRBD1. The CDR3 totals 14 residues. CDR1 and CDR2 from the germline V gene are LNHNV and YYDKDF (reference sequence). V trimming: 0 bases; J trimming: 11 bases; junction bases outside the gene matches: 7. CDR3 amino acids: CATSRDRGVRAQHF. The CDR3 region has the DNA TGTGCCACCAGCAGAGACAGGGGGGTTAGAGCCCAGCATTTT.

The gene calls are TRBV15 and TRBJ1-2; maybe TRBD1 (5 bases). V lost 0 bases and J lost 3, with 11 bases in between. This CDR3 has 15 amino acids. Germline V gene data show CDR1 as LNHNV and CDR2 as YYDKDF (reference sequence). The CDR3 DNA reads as TGTGCCACCAGCAGAGATGAAGGGGCTGACTATGGCTACACCTTC. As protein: CATSRDEGADYGYTF.

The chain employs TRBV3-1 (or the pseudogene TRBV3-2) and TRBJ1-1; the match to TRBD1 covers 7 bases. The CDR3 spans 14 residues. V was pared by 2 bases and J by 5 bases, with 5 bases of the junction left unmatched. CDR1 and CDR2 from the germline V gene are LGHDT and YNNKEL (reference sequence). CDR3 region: CASSQSRGRTEAFF. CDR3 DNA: TGTGCCAGCAGCCAAAGCAGGGGGAGGACTGAAGCTTTCTTT.

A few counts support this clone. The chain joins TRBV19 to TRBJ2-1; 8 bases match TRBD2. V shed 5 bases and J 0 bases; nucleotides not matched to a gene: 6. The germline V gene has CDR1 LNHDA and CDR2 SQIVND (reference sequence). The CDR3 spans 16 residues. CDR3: CASSRLAGTSYNEQFF. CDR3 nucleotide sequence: TGTGCCAGTAGTCGGTTAGCGGGAACCTCCTACAATGAGCAGTTCTTC. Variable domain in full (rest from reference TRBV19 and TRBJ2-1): DGGITQSPKYLFRKEGQNVTLSCEQNLNHDAMYWYRQDPGQGLRLIYYSQIVNDFQKGDIAEGYSVSREKKESFPLTVTSAQKNPTAFYLCASSRLAGTSYNEQFFGPGTRLTVL.

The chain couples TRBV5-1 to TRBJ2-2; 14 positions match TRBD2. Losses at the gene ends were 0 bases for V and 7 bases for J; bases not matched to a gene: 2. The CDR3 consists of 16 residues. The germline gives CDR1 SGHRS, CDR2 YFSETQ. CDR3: CASSLGTSGRIGELFF. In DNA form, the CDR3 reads TGCGCCAGCAGCTTGGGGACTAGCGGGAGGATCGGGGAGCTGTTTTTT.

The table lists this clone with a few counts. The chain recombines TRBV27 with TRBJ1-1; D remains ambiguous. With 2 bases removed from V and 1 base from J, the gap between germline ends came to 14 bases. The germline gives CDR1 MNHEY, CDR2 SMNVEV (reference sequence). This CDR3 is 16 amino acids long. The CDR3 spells CASSLTRQASNTEAFF. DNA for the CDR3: TGTGCCAGCAGTTTAACTAGGCAGGCGTCGAACACTGAAGCTTTCTTT.